These 27 T cell receptor beta chains share one sample of origin, sequenced in a study of blood T cells in healthy people across ages. Through a sample-barcoded 5' primer and a J-beta primer mix, a second PCR was run for about 6 to 11 cycles. MiXCR, applied by TCRdb to the 5' RACE reads, yields one record per CDR3 protein. This table has approximately 820,000 distinct CDR3 sequences, under 55% appearing once. The sequenced material came from blood. These receptors were obtained from a man aged 60 to 75 in good health.

This clonotype was seen only a few times. The V call is TRBV9, the J call TRBJ2-1; D remains ambiguous. This CDR3 is 14 amino acids long. Germline-derived CDR1 and CDR2 are SGDLS and YYNGEE. Between the trimmed V and J ends, which lost 3 bases and 2 bases, there was a span of 9 bases. The CDR3, as DNA: TGTGCCAGCAGCGGTCCCCCAACCTACAATGAGCAGTTCTTC. It specifies CASSGPPTYNEQFF.

A word on this clonotype: One end of the junction varies from germline; a read error may be responsible. The J gene is TRBJ1-2, the V gene TRBV20-1; D is ambiguous. The CDR3 spans 15 residues. Germline V gives CDR1 DFQATT, CDR2 SNEGSKA (reference sequence). CDR3 protein: CSAETLRVSKYGYTF. In DNA form, the CDR3 reads TGCAGTGCTGAGACCCTTCGGGTTTCTAAGTATGGCTACACCTTC.

The table lists this clonotype with a few counts. The DNA of the CDR3 is TGTGCCAGCAGCGGAGACAGGGGAGGTGGCACCGGGGAGCTGTTTTTT. Its translation: CASSGDRGGGTGELFF. The genes are TRBV7-9 and TRBJ2-2, with 8 nucleotides matching TRBD1. V shed 5 bases and J 4 bases; nucleotides not matched to a gene: 9. This CDR3 has 16 amino acids. Germline V gives CDR1 SEHNR, CDR2 FQNEAQ (reference sequence).

As to this clonotype: At one of its ends the junction is not consistent with the germline gene, which may arise from a read error. The rearrangement uses TRBV5-5 and TRBJ2-3; 7 bases align to TRBD2. The germline V gene has CDR1 SGHKS and CDR2 YYEKEE (reference sequence). The CDR3 has 14 amino acids. CDR3 nucleotide sequence: TGTGCCAGCAGCTCCGGACTAGTACAAGATACGCGGTATTTT. Translation: CASSSGLVQDTRYF.

The chain links TRBV7-2 to TRBJ1-5; 8 bases map to TRBD1. This CDR3 has 15 residues. Germline CDR1 is SGHTA and CDR2 is FQGNSA. Unmatched junction bases numbered 8, after V lost 5 bases and J lost 5 bases. CDR3 in amino acids: CASSLTDRDYQPQHF. The CDR3 DNA reads TGTGCCAGCAGCCTTACGGACAGGGATTATCAGCCCCAGCATTTT.

This clonotype occurred a few times. The rearrangement joins TRBV7-2 to TRBJ2-6; D not resolved. Germline V lookup: CDR1 SGHTA, CDR2 FQGNSA. CDR3 length: 17 amino acids. V shed 7 bases and J shed 2 bases, with 18 bases lying between them. CDR3 sequence (DNA): TGTGCCAGCACCCCGGACCCCACAGTCCCTGGGGCCAACGTCCTGACTTTC. Translated, it gives CASTPDPTVPGANVLTF.

The CDR3 DNA sequence: TGTGCCACCAGTGATACGGGACGTGGCAGGAACAATCAGCCCCAGCATTTT. Translation gives CATSDTGRGRNNQPQHF. V is TRBV24-1 and J is TRBJ1-5, with D tentatively TRBD1 (5 bases). Trimming removed 3 bases at V and 3 bases at J, with 17 bases between. In germline, CDR1 is KGHDR, CDR2 SFDVKD. CDR3 length: 17 amino acids.

V and J are TRBV9 and TRBJ1-5; 10 bases are a match to TRBD1. Germline V gives CDR1 SGDLS, CDR2 YYNGEE. There are 14 residues in the CDR3. Trimming took 5 bases from V and 5 from J; bases not matched to a gene: 4. In DNA form, the CDR3 reads TGTGCCAGCAGTCGGGGGACAGGGGATCAGCCCCAGCATTTT. Its translation is CASSRGTGDQPQHF.

Remarks on this clonotype: A much bigger clone sits one base away, suggesting this may be a read error. The chain couples TRBV4-1 to TRBJ2-5; unclear D gene. Per the germline V gene, CDR1 is MGHRA and CDR2 is YSYEKL. The CDR3 has 16 residues. V lost 1 base and J 11 bases, leaving 23 bases between the germline ends. CDR3 DNA: TGCGCCAGCAGCCAAGGTATAGGGTTAAAATACAATGAGCAGTACTTC. This codes for CASSQGIGLKYNEQYF.

This chain uses TRBV6-2 or TRBV6-3 with TRBJ2-5, with 11 nucleotides matching TRBD2. The CDR3 runs 15 residues. Looked up from germline, CDR1 is MNHEY and CDR2 is SVGEGT. After removal of 6 bases from V and 3 bases from J, the junction contained 6 bases not matched to a gene. The CDR3 coding sequence is TGTGCCAGCAGGGATAGCGGGGGGGCTGAAGAGACCCAGTACTTC. It yields the protein CASRDSGGAEETQYF.

This clonotype has more than one count but fewer than ten. The genes are TRBV20-1 and TRBJ2-3; D possibly corresponds to TRBD1 (6 bases). CDR3 length equals 12 residues. The germline CDR1 and CDR2 sequences are DFQATT and SNEGSKA (reference sequence). Deletions cut 6 bases from V and 2 bases from J, with 9 bases between. This CDR3 reads CSAHRDTDTQYF. As DNA, the CDR3 is TGCAGTGCGCACAGGGACACAGATACGCAGTATTTT.

The chain combines TRBV27 with TRBJ2-7; D ambiguous. V was trimmed by 3 bases and J by 3 bases, leaving 15 bases between them. In germline, CDR1 is MNHEY, CDR2 SMNVEV (reference sequence). This CDR3 comprises 15 residues. The CDR3 DNA reads as TGTGCCAGCAGTTTTAGGCAGCCCGGCGACTACGAGCAGTACTTC. Amino acid sequence: CASSFRQPGDYEQYF.

The chain uses TRBV12-3 or TRBV12-4 and TRBJ2-1, with 7 positions matching TRBD2. The CDR3 covers 16 residues. Germline trimming cut 4 bases from V and 1 base from J; bases unmatched to any gene: 7. As DNA, the CDR3 is TGTGCCAGCAGTTCCTACGGCGGGGGTTCCTACAATGAGCAGTTCTTC. Protein: CASSSYGGGSYNEQFF.

On this clonotype: At one of its ends the junction is not consistent with the germline gene, which may arise from a read error. The chain has TRBV2 and TRBJ2-4; 11 bases are shared with TRBD2. The assigned J gene may be wrong: the sequence end matches TRBJ2-7 better. Germline-derived CDR1 and CDR2 are SNHLY and FYNNEI. The CDR3 is made up of 13 amino acids. The CDR3 nucleotides are TGTGACAGCGGGACTAGCGGCTTCAGCGAGCAGTACTTC. This translates into CDSGTSGFSEQYF.

The V call is TRBV27, the J call TRBJ2-7, with D perhaps TRBD2 (6 bases). The germline V gene has CDR1 MNHEY and CDR2 SMNVEV (reference sequence). The CDR3 is 13 amino acids. Trimming removed 7 bases at V and 7 bases at J, with 17 bases between. DNA of the CDR3: TGTGCCAGCAATGGGGCTAGCGTGGGTGAGCAGTACTTC. This gives the protein CASNGASVGEQYF.

The rearrangement links TRBV11-3 to TRBJ2-2; tentatively, D is TRBD1 or TRBD2 (5 bases each). There are 17 residues in the CDR3. CDR1 and CDR2 from the germline V gene are SGHNT and YENEEA. Between the trimmed V and J ends, which lost 5 bases and 3 bases, there was a span of 19 bases. CDR3 sequence: CASSPPPPGRYTGELFF. CDR3 in DNA: TGTGCCAGCAGCCCCCCCCCACCGGGACGTTACACCGGGGAGCTGTTTTTT.

This clonotype was detected only a few times. CDR3 in amino acids: CACHLGGSSQETQYF. In DNA, the CDR3 is TGTGCCTGCCACCTAGGGGGGAGTTCCCAAGAGACCCAGTACTTC. The J gene is TRBJ2-5, the V gene TRBV30; D is perhaps TRBD1 or TRBD2 (6 bases each). Germline V gene lookup returns CDR1 GTSNPN and CDR2 SVGIG (reference sequence). The V gene lost 6 bases and the J gene lost 1 base, with 18 bases spanning the gap. This CDR3 has 15 residues.

The CDR3 protein is CASSLQDPTEAFF. The CDR3, as DNA: TGTGCCAGCAGCCTACAGGACCCCACTGAAGCTTTCTTT. This chain uses TRBV3-1 with TRBJ1-1; D is possibly TRBD1 (5 bases). CDR1 and CDR2 from the germline V gene are LGHDT and YNNKEL (reference sequence). Trimming pared 4 bases from V and 4 bases from J, leaving 10 bases between. The CDR3 extends over 13 amino acids.

The chain employs TRBV2 and TRBJ2-7; D gene ambiguous. From germline, CDR1 is SNHLY and CDR2 FYNNEI. V was clipped by 8 bases and J by 3 bases, with 8 bases between them. The CDR3 spans 11 residues. The CDR3 DNA reads TGTGCCAGCGGTGGAAACTACGAGCAGTACTTC. Its protein product is CASGGNYEQYF.

This clonotype came up a few times. This chain joins TRBV20-1 and TRBJ2-7; 8 bases line up with TRBD2. Germline V gene sequence: CDR1 DFQATT, CDR2 SNEGSKA (reference sequence). The CDR3 runs to 14 residues. CDR3 loop: CSAQRTSLSYEQYF. The CDR3 DNA reads as TGCAGCGCTCAACGGACTAGCCTTTCCTACGAGCAGTACTTC.

This clonotype was found a few times. The chain recombines TRBV5-1 with TRBJ1-4; a weak D match, TRBD1 (6 bases). The CDR3 loop spans 14 amino acids. Deletions cut 4 bases from V and 6 bases from J, with 13 bases between. Germline-derived CDR1 and CDR2 are SGHRS and YFSETQ. CDR3 sequence (DNA): TGCGCCAGCAGCATCCGGGACACCGATGAAAAACTGTTTTTT. As protein: CASSIRDTDEKLFF.

This clonotype was observed at least ten times. V and J are TRBV7-9 and TRBJ1-2; no reliable D call. The CDR3 covers 13 residues. V was shortened by 1 base and J by 6 bases, with 9 bases between the two germline ends. Looked up from germline, CDR1 is SEHNR and CDR2 is FQNEAQ (reference sequence). CDR3 sequence (DNA): TGTGCCAGCAGCTTAGGCAGCTATAATGGCTACACCTTC. Encoded protein: CASSLGSYNGYTF. The complete variable domain, with remaining parts taken from reference TRBV7-9 and TRBJ1-2, reads DTGVSQNPRHKITKRGQNVTFRCDPISEHNRLYWYRQTLGQGPEFLTYFQNEAQLEKSRLLSDRFSAERPKGSFSTLEIQRTEQGDSAMYLCASSLGSYNGYTFGSGTRLTVV.

This clonotype was recorded a few times. The rearrangement uses TRBV2 and TRBJ2-4, with TRBD1 as a possible D gene (5 bases). There are 14 residues in the CDR3. Trimming took 6 bases from V and 0 from J, leaving 9 bases between them. Germline V CDR1 and CDR2: SNHLY, FYNNEI. Here the CDR3 DNA reads TGTGCCAGCAGGGACACCCTAGCCAAAAACATTCAGTACTTC. Its protein is CASRDTLAKNIQYF.

This clonotype was observed a few times. V gene TRBV30 combines with J gene TRBJ1-1; maybe TRBD1 (6 bases). The CDR3 extends over 14 amino acids. Germline values: CDR1 GTSNPN, CDR2 SVGIG (reference sequence). Trimming left V 4 bases short and J 0 bases short, with 12 bases between. The CDR3 DNA is TGTGCCTGGAAGGGGGTCTCCTTGAACACTGAAGCTTTCTTT. This translates into CAWKGVSLNTEAFF. Filled out from reference TRBV30 and TRBJ1-1, the complete variable domain reads SQTIHQWPATLVQPVGSPLSLECTVEGTSNPNLYWYRQAAGRGLQLLFYSVGIGQISSEVPQNLSASRPQDRQFILSSKKLLLSDSGFYLCAWKGVSLNTEAFFGQGTRLTVV.

This rearrangement joins TRBV28 to TRBJ1-6; possible D gene TRBD1, 5 bases. The CDR3 has 14 amino acids. Germline V CDR1 and CDR2: MDHEN, SYDVKM. Trimming took 6 bases from V and 6 from J, leaving 12 bases between them. CDR3 DNA: TGTGCCAGCAGCTTTCGACAGATTAATTCACCCCTCCACTTT. This encodes CASSFRQINSPLHF.

This clonotype was picked up a small number of times. The chain joins TRBV5-1 to TRBJ1-6; D ambiguous. The germline gives CDR1 SGHRS, CDR2 YFSETQ. The V end was cut by 4 bases, the J end by 7 bases, with 12 bases between. The CDR3 is 14 amino acids. The CDR3 protein is CASSRLTENSPLHF. The CDR3 nucleotides are TGCGCCAGCAGCAGGTTGACCGAGAATTCACCCCTCCACTTT.

This clonotype was counted between two and nine times. The genes are TRBV6-6 and TRBJ2-4; the D gene could be TRBD1 or TRBD2 (5 bases each). Trimming took 8 bases from V and 5 from J, leaving 10 bases between them. Germline V gene sequence: CDR1 MNHNY, CDR2 SVGAGI (reference sequence). The CDR3 contains 12 residues. The CDR3 nucleotides read TGTGCCAGCCGGGACGGACAAAACATTCAGTACTTC. It translates to CASRDGQNIQYF.